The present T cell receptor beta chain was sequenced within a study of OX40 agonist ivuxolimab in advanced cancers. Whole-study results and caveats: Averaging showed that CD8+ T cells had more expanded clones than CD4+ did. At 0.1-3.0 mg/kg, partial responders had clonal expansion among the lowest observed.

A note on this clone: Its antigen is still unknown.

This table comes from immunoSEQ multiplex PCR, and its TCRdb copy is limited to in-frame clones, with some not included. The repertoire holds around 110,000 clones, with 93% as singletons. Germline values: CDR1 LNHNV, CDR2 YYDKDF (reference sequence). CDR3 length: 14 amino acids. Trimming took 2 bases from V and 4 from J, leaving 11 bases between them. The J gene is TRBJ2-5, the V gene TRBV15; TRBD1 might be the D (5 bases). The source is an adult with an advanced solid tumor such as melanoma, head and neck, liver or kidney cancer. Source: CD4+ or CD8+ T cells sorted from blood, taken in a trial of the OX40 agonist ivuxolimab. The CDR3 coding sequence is TGTGCCACCAGCAGAAAACAGGTTAGAGAGACCCAGTACTTC. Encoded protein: CATSRKQVRETQYF.